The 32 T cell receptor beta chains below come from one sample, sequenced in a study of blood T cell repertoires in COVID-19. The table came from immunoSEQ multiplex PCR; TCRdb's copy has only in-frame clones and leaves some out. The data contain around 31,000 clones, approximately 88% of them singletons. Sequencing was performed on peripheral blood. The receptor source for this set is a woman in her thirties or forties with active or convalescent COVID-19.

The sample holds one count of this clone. CDR3 bases: TGTGCCAGCAGTTCCAGCGGGGGGCAGTACTTC. Translating gives CASSSSGGQYF. The V call is TRBV6-5, the J call TRBJ2-7; 8 nucleotides line up with TRBD2. V shed 4 bases and J 9 bases; nucleotides not matched to a gene: 2. The length of the CDR3 is 11 residues. Germline assignment: CDR1 MNHEY and CDR2 SVGAGI.

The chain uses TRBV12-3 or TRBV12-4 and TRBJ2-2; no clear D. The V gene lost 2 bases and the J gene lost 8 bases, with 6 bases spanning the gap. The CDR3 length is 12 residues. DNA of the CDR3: TGTGCCAGCAGTTTATGGGCGGGGGAGCTGTTTTTT. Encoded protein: CASSLWAGELFF.

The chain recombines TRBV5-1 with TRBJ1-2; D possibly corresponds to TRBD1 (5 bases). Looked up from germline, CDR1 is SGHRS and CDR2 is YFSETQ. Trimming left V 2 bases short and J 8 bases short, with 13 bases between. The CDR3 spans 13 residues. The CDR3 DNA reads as TGCGCCAGCAGCTTCGAAGGGGTGAGCGGCTACACCTTC. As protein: CASSFEGVSGYTF.

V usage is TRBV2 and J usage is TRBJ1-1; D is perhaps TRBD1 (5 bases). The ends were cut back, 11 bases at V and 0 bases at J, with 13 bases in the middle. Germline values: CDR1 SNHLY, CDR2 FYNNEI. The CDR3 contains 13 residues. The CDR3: CAGRAGLNTEAFF. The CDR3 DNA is TGTGCCGGAAGGGCAGGGTTGAACACTGAAGCTTTCTTT.

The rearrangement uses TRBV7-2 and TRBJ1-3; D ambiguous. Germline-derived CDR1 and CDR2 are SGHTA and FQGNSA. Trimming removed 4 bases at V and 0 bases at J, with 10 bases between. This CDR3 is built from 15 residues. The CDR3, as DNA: TGTGCCAGCAGCTCCTACCGGAGCTCTGGAAACACCATATATTTT. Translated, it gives CASSSYRSSGNTIYF.

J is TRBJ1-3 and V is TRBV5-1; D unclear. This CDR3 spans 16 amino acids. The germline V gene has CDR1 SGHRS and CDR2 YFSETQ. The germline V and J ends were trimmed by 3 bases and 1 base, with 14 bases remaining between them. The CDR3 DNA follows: TGCGCCAGCAGCTCCGGGATCGAAATTTCTGGAAACACCATATATTTT. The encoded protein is CASSSGIEISGNTIYF.

Written as DNA, the CDR3 is TGTGCCAGCAGTGTTGGGGGACAGGGGAAAGAGACCCAGTACTTC. Translated: CASSVGGQGKETQYF. The rearrangement joins TRBV25-1 to TRBJ2-5, with 10 bases identical to TRBD1. Germline V gives CDR1 MGHDK, CDR2 SYGVNS. There are 15 residues in the CDR3. The V segment lost 4 bases and the J segment 3 bases; nucleotides outside the gene matches: 5.

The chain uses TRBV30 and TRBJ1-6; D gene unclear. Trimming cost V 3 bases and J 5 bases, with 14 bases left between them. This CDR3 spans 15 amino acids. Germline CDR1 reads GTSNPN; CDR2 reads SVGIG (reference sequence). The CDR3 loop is CAWRPSRGNNSPLHF. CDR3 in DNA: TGTGCCTGGAGGCCAAGCCGAGGAAATAATTCACCCCTCCACTTT.

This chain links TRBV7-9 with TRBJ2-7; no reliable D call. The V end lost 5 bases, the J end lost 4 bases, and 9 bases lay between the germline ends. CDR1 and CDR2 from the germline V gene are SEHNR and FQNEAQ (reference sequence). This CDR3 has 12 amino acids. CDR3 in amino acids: CASSLNGYEQYF. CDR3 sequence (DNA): TGTGCCAGCAGCCTGAACGGTTACGAGCAGTACTTC.

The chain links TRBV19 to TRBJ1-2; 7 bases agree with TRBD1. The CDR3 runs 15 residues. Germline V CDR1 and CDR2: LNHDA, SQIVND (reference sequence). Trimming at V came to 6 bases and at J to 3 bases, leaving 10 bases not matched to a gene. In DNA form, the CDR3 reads TGTGCCAGTAGCCCCCCACAGGGGCTGGACTATGGCTACACCTTC. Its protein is CASSPPQGLDYGYTF.

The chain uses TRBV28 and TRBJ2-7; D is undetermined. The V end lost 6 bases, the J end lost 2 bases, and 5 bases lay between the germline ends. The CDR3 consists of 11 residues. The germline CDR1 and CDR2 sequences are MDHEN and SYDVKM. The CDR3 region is CASSLTYEQYF. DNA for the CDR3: TGTGCCAGCAGCCTTACCTACGAGCAGTACTTC.

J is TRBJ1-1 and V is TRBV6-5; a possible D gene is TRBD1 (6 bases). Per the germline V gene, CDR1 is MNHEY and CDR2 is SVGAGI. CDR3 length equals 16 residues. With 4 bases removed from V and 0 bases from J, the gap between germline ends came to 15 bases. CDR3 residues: CASSFSQGLMNTEAFF. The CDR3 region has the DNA TGTGCCAGCAGTTTCTCCCAGGGGCTTATGAACACTGAAGCTTTCTTT.

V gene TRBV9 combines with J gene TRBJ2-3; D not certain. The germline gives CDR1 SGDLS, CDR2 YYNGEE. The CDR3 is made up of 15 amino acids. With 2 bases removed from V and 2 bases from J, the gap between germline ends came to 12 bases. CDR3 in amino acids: CASSVGASNTDTQYF. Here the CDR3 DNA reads TGTGCCAGCAGCGTCGGAGCGAGTAACACAGATACGCAGTATTTT.

CDR3 loop: CASSQTGSGANVLTF. CDR3 DNA sequence: TGTGCCAGCAGCCAAACAGGCTCTGGGGCCAACGTCCTGACTTTC. V and J are TRBV3-1 (or the pseudogene TRBV3-2) and TRBJ2-6, with a tentative D call TRBD1 (5 bases). Germline V gene lookup returns CDR1 LGHDT and CDR2 YNNKEL (reference sequence). The CDR3 length is 15 residues. The germline V and J ends were trimmed by 2 bases and 0 bases, with 5 bases remaining between them.

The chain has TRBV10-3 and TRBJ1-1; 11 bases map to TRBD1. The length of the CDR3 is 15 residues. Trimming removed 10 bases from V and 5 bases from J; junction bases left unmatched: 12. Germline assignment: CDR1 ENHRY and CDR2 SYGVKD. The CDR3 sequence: CANSPGQGVRTEAFF. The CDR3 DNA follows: TGTGCCAACTCGCCGGGACAGGGGGTGAGGACTGAAGCTTTCTTT.

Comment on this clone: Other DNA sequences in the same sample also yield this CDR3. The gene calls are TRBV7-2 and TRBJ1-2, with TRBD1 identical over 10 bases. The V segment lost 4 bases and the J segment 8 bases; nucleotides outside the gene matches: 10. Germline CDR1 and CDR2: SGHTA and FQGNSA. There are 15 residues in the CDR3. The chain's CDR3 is CASSSPGQGFGGYTF. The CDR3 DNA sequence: TGTGCCAGCAGCTCCCCGGGACAGGGGTTCGGGGGCTACACCTTC. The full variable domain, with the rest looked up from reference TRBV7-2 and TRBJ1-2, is GAGVSQSPSNKVTEKGKDVELRCDPISGHTALYWYRQSLGQGLEFLIYFQGNSAPDKSGLPSDRFSAERTGGSVSTLTIQRTQQEDSAVYLCASSSPGQGFGGYTFGSGTRLTVV.

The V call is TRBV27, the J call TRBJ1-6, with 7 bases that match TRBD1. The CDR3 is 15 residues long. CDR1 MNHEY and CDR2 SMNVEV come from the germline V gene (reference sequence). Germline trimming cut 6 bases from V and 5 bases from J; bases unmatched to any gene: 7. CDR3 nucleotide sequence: TGTGCCAGCAGCCCGTTACAGGGGAATAATTCACCCCTCCACTTT. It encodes CASSPLQGNNSPLHF.

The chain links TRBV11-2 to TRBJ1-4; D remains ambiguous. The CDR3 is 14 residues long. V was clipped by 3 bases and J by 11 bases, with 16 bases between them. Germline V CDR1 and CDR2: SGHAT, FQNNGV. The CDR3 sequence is CASSLSETPWKLFF. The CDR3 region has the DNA TGTGCCAGCAGCTTGTCAGAAACCCCGTGGAAACTGTTTTTT.

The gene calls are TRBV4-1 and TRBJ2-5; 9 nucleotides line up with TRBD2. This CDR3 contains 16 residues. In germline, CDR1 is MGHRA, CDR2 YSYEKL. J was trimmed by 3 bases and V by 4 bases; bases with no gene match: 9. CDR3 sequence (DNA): TGCGCCAGCAGCCTCGGCCCCCGCGGGGGGGAAGAGACCCAGTACTTC. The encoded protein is CASSLGPRGGEETQYF.

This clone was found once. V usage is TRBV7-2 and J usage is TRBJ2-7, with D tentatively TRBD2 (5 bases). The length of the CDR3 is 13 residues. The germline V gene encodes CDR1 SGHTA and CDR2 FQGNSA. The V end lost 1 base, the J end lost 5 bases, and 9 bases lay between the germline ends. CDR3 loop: CASSLGGSNEQYF. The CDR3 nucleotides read TGTGCCAGCAGCTTAGGAGGGAGCAACGAGCAGTACTTC.

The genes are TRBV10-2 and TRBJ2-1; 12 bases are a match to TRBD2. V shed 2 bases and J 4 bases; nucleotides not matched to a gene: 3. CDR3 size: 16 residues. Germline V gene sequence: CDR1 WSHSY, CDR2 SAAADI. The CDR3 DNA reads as TGCGCCAGCAGTGAGGTTGGACTAGCGGGGTACAATGAGCAGTTCTTC. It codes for CASSEVGLAGYNEQFF.

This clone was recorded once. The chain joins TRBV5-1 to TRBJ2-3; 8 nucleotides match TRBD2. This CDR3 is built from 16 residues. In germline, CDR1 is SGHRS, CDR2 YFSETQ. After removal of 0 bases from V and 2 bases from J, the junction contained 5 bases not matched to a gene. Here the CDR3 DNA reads TGCGCCAGCAGCTTGGGGGGTAGCGGGGACACAGATACGCAGTATTTT. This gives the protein CASSLGGSGDTDTQYF.

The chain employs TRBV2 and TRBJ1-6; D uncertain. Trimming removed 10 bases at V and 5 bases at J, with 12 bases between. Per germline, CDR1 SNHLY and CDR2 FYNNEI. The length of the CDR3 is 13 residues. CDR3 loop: CATYISHNSPLHF. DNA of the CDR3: TGTGCCACCTATATTAGTCATAATTCACCCCTCCACTTT.

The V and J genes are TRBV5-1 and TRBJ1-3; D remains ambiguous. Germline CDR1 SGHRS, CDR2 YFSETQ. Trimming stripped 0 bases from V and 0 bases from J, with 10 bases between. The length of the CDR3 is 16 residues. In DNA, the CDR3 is TGCGCCAGCAGCTTGGAGGGCGGGCGCTCTGGAAACACCATATATTTT. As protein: CASSLEGGRSGNTIYF.

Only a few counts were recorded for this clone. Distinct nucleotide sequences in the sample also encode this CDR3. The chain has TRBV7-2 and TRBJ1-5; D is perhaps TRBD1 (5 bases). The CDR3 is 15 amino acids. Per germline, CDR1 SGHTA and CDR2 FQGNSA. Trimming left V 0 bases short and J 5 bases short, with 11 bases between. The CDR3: CASSLAGGGDQPQHF. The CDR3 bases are TGTGCCAGCAGCTTAGCCGGGGGTGGTGATCAGCCCCAGCATTTT.

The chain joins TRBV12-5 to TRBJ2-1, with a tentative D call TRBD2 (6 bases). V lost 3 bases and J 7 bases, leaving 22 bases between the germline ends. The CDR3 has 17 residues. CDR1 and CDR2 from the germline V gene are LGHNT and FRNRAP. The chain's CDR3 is CASGLQLRESSGNEQFF. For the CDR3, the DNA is TGTGCTAGTGGTTTACAACTTCGGGAGTCTTCGGGGAATGAGCAGTTCTTC.

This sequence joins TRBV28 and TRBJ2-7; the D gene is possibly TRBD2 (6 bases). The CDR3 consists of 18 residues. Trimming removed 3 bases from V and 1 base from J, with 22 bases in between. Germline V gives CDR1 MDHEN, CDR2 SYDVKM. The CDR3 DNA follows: TGTGCCAGCAGTTTCCCACTTGGAGGGGATAGGGTTTCCTACGAGCAGTACTTC. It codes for CASSFPLGGDRVSYEQYF.

CDR3 protein: CASSTGGQLQETQYF. The CDR3 region has the DNA TGTGCCAGTAGCACCGGTGGGCAACTCCAAGAGACCCAGTACTTC. This rearrangement joins TRBV19 to TRBJ2-5; D is unclear. The CDR3 is made up of 15 amino acids. Germline V gene sequence: CDR1 LNHDA, CDR2 SQIVND (reference sequence). V lost 6 bases to trimming and J lost 1 base, with 15 bases between them.

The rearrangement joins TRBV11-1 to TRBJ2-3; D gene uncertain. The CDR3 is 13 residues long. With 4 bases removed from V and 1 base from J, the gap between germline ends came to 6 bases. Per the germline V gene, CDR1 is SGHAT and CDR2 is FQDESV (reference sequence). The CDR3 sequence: CASSSTGTDTQYF. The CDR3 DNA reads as TGTGCCAGCAGCTCCACAGGCACAGATACGCAGTATTTT.

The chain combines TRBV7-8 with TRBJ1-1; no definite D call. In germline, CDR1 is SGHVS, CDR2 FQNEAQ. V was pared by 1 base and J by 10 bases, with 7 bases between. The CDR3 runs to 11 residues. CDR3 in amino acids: CASSLDGGAFF. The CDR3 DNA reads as TGTGCCAGCAGCTTAGACGGCGGAGCTTTCTTT.

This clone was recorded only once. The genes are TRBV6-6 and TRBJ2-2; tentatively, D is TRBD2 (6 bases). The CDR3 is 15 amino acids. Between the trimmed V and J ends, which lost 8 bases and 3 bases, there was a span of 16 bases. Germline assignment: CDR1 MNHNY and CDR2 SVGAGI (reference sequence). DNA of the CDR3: TGTGCCAGCCGGGCGGGAATGGGATACACCGGGGAGCTGTTTTTT. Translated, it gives CASRAGMGYTGELFF.

CDR3 protein: CASSRNPGDNEQFF. CDR3 in DNA: TGTGCCAGTAGTAGGAACCCGGGGGACAATGAGCAGTTCTTC. V is TRBV19 and J is TRBJ2-1; D may be TRBD2 (6 bases). Per germline, CDR1 LNHDA and CDR2 SQIVND (reference sequence). V lost 4 bases and J 5 bases, leaving 12 bases between the germline ends. This CDR3 spans 14 amino acids.